A single sample is the source of the 19 T cell receptor beta chains below, sequenced in a study of blood T cell repertoires in COVID-19. Profiling relied on immunoSEQ multiplex PCR, and the TCRdb table lists in-frame clones only, not all of them. The sample lists 100,000 to 150,000 clones, about 89% occurring once. Material: peripheral blood. Receptors were obtained from a middle-aged man with active or convalescent COVID-19.

J is TRBJ2-2 and V is TRBV10-1, with 8 bases matching TRBD2. Unmatched junction bases numbered 8, after V lost 5 bases and J lost 6 bases. Germline V lookup: CDR1 WNHNN, CDR2 SYGVQD (reference sequence). The CDR3 is made up of 15 amino acids. CDR3 nucleotide sequence: TGCGCCAGCAGTATGGGACTAGATGGATCCGGGGAGCTGTTTTTT. Translated: CASSMGLDGSGELFF.

In DNA form, the CDR3 reads TGTGCCAGCAGCTTGGCCCGTCGGGGGGGCCCCGTTCTTACAGATACGCAGTATTTT. It translates to CASSLARRGGPVLTDTQYF. This chain links TRBV5-6 with TRBJ2-3, with 8 bases aligning to TRBD2. This CDR3 region has 19 residues. Germline loops: CDR1 SGHDT, CDR2 YYEEEE. The J segment lost 3 bases and the V segment lost 0 bases, leaving 15 bases of the junction unmatched.

The chain couples TRBV30 to TRBJ2-2, with D possibly matching TRBD2 (5 bases). V was clipped by 3 bases and J by 3 bases, with 8 bases between them. The CDR3 sequence is 13 residues long. CDR1 is GTSNPN and CDR2 is SVGIG in the germline V gene (reference sequence). CDR3 sequence reads: CAWSRGDTGELFF. CDR3 bases: TGTGCCTGGAGCCGGGGAGACACCGGGGAGCTGTTTTTT.

The chain joins TRBV4-1 to TRBJ2-2, with TRBD2 matching over 12 bases. The CDR3 is 17 residues long. Germline values: CDR1 MGHRA, CDR2 YSYEKL. V was clipped by 4 bases and J by 7 bases; unmatched bases: 10. The CDR3 reads CASSRTGTSGPSGELFF. CDR3 DNA: TGCGCCAGCAGCCGGACCGGGACTAGCGGGCCTAGCGGGGAGCTGTTTTTT.

The rearrangement joins TRBV15 to TRBJ2-1; TRBD1 aligns across 12 bases. Germline CDR1 and CDR2: LNHNV and YYDKDF (reference sequence). The CDR3 runs 19 residues. V was pared by 1 base and J by 6 bases, with 13 bases of the junction left unmatched. DNA of the CDR3: TGTGCCACCAGCAGAGGGGGGACAGGGGGCTTCCTGGTTGGCAATGAGCAGTTCTTC. Protein product: CATSRGGTGGFLVGNEQFF.

The CDR3 loop is CASSSRTGGADTQYF. The CDR3 DNA reads as TGTGCCAGCAGTTCCAGGACAGGGGGGGCAGATACGCAGTATTTT. The V and J genes are TRBV28 and TRBJ2-3, with 10 bases fitting TRBD1. V trimming: 4 bases; J trimming: 4 bases; junction bases outside the gene matches: 5. Germline CDR1 and CDR2: MDHEN and SYDVKM. This CDR3 has 15 amino acids.

V usage is TRBV6-6 and J usage is TRBJ2-1, with 14 bases lining up with TRBD2. Germline CDR1 reads MNHNY; CDR2 reads SVGAGI (reference sequence). The CDR3 is 22 residues long. Losses at the gene ends were 5 bases for V and 9 bases for J; bases not matched to a gene: 27. The CDR3 loop reads CASSQPGSLPEAGTSGSSEQFF. As DNA, the CDR3 is TGTGCCAGCAGTCAACCAGGAAGCTTACCGGAAGCCGGGACTAGCGGGAGTAGTGAGCAGTTCTTC.

The CDR3 loop is CASSRDRYSSYEQYF. In nucleotides, the CDR3 is TGCGCCAGCAGCCGGGACAGGTATTCCTCCTACGAGCAGTACTTC. The chain couples TRBV4-3 to TRBJ2-7, with TRBD1 matching over 8 bases. The CDR3 consists of 15 residues. Germline CDR1 and CDR2: LGHNA and YSLEER. V was pared by 4 bases and J by 0 bases, with 5 bases of the junction left unmatched.

The chain combines TRBV27 with TRBJ2-3; tentative D call: TRBD1 (6 bases). Deletions cut 0 bases from V and 4 bases from J, with 14 bases between. The CDR3 is made up of 16 amino acids. Per the germline V gene, CDR1 is MNHEY and CDR2 is SMNVEV (reference sequence). The CDR3 DNA follows: TGTGCCAGCAGTTTATCGGGGGCGCAGTCGGCAGATACGCAGTATTTT. Its protein product is CASSLSGAQSADTQYF.

The chain employs TRBV6-6 and TRBJ1-6; 10 bases map to TRBD1. The CDR3 has 16 amino acids. Germline loops: CDR1 MNHNY, CDR2 SVGAGI (reference sequence). Unmatched junction bases numbered 6, after V lost 2 bases and J lost 8 bases. CDR3 sequence: CASSYRGDRGYSPLHF. DNA of the CDR3: TGTGCCAGCAGTTACAGAGGGGACAGGGGTTATTCACCCCTCCACTTT.

The chain recombines TRBV10-2 with TRBJ2-5; no clear D. This CDR3 has 12 residues. V was pared by 4 bases and J by 4 bases, with 7 bases between. In germline, CDR1 is WSHSY, CDR2 SAAADI. The CDR3 nucleotides are TGCGCCAGCAGTGCTAGTTTAGAGACCCAGTACTTC. This encodes CASSASLETQYF.

This chain links TRBV28 with TRBJ2-7; D gene unclear. The ends were cut back, 5 bases at V and 1 base at J, with 18 bases in the middle. Germline V gene sequence: CDR1 MDHEN, CDR2 SYDVKM. The CDR3 has 16 amino acids. CDR3 loop: CASSPHRESRSYEQYF. The CDR3 nucleotides are TGTGCCAGCAGTCCCCACAGAGAATCGCGTTCCTACGAGCAGTACTTC.

The rearrangement uses TRBV3-1 (or the pseudogene TRBV3-2) and TRBJ2-7; a weak D match, TRBD1 (5 bases). The CDR3 length is 12 residues. Germline V lookup: CDR1 LGHDT, CDR2 YNNKEL (reference sequence). Trimming removed 1 base from V and 7 bases from J, with 8 bases in between. The CDR3 region is CASSQVGAEQYF. The CDR3 region has the DNA TGTGCCAGCAGCCAAGTAGGGGCAGAGCAGTACTTC.

The gene calls are TRBV9 and TRBJ1-1; perhaps TRBD1 as D (5 bases). V lost 1 base and J 0 bases, leaving 10 bases between the germline ends. CDR3 size: 15 residues. CDR1 SGDLS and CDR2 YYNGEE come from the germline V gene. The CDR3 DNA sequence: TGTGCCAGCAGCGTAACGACAGACATGAACACTGAAGCTTTCTTT. Translating gives CASSVTTDMNTEAFF. Using reference TRBV9 and TRBJ1-1 for the parts outside the CDR3, the full variable domain is DSGVTQTPKHLITATGQRVTLRCSPRSGDLSVYWYQQSLDQGLQFLIQYYNGEERAKGNILERFSAQQFPDLHSELNLSSLELGDSALYFCASSVTTDMNTEAFFGQGTRLTVV.

This clone has only a few counts. The chain carries TRBV9 and TRBJ1-5; 9 bases fit TRBD1. J gave up 5 bases and V 3 bases, and 6 bases lay outside the gene matches. CDR3 length equals 15 residues. Germline V CDR1 and CDR2: SGDLS, YYNGEE. The CDR3 loop reads CASSANRGPDQPQHF. CDR3 bases: TGTGCCAGCAGCGCGAACAGGGGGCCGGATCAGCCCCAGCATTTT.

V is TRBV19 and J is TRBJ1-1; 7 bases agree with TRBD1. Germline assignment: CDR1 LNHDA and CDR2 SQIVND (reference sequence). The CDR3 covers 14 residues. V shed 5 bases and J 2 bases; nucleotides not matched to a gene: 5. In DNA, the CDR3 is TGTGCCAGTAGTGTCCACAGGGGAAACACTGAAGCTTTCTTT. It specifies CASSVHRGNTEAFF.

The chain couples TRBV19 to TRBJ1-5; D is ambiguous. CDR3 size: 15 residues. V shed 1 base and J shed 6 bases, with 13 bases lying between them. Germline values: CDR1 LNHDA, CDR2 SQIVND (reference sequence). This CDR3 is CASSIGVSRIQPQHF. The CDR3 region has the DNA TGTGCCAGTAGTATAGGAGTTTCGAGAATTCAGCCCCAGCATTTT.

This clone turned up a few times. This rearrangement joins TRBV5-3 to TRBJ2-1, with unresolved D. TRBV5-3 carries the ORF label, with uncertain function. This CDR3 contains 16 residues. The V gene lost 8 bases and the J gene lost 4 bases, with 22 bases spanning the gap. CDR3 nucleotide sequence: TGTGCCAGCGCGTCCCCCCGTGAGGAGCAATACAATGAGCAGTTCTTC. Protein sequence: CASASPREEQYNEQFF.

V usage is TRBV3-1 (or the pseudogene TRBV3-2) and J usage is TRBJ1-2; 10 bases map to TRBD1. CDR3 size: 16 residues. Trimming at V came to 1 base and at J to 8 bases, leaving 10 bases not matched to a gene. Germline-derived CDR1 and CDR2 are LGHDT and YNNKEL (reference sequence). CDR3 in amino acids: CASSQGPGTGVRGYTF. CDR3 sequence (DNA): TGTGCCAGCAGCCAAGGTCCCGGGACAGGGGTTAGAGGCTACACCTTC.